A selection of T cell receptor beta chains follows, all from one sample in a study of control samples from healthy donors and cancer patients. This table comes from immunoSEQ multiplex PCR, and its TCRdb copy is limited to in-frame clones, with some not included. This table holds tens of thousands of clones, 84% found once. Sequenced: PBMCs. These receptors came from a man in his 60s with head and neck cancer. Both conserved end residues are part of each CDR3. D genes are given only for firm matches. A clone size is listed for some rows: how often the clone was seen (once, few, many), or a class if it is expanded.

v_call: TRBV5-4
clone_size: NA
j_call: TRBJ2-1
d_call: NA
cdr3_aa: CASSLVAEQFF
cdr3_nt: TGTGCCAGCAGCTTGGTGGCGGAGCAGTTCTTC

v_call: TRBV3-1/TRBV3-2
clone_size: NA
j_call: TRBJ2-1
d_call: NA
cdr3_aa: CASTARRASSEQFF
cdr3_nt: TGTGCCAGCACGGCTCGTCGGGCTAGCAGTGAGCAGTTCTTC

v_call: TRBV5-4
clone_size: NA
j_call: TRBJ2-1
d_call: TRBD2
cdr3_aa: CASSLGGVGAGDNEQFF
cdr3_nt: TGTGCCAGCAGCTTGGGGGGAGTGGGAGCGGGGGACAATGAGCAGTTCTTC

v_call: TRBV6-5
clone_size: few
j_call: TRBJ2-1
d_call: NA
cdr3_aa: CAIQTWGGPNEQFF
cdr3_nt: TGTGCCATCCAGACATGGGGCGGACCGAATGAGCAGTTCTTC

v_call: TRBV27
clone_size: NA
j_call: TRBJ2-2
d_call: TRBD1
cdr3_aa: CASGLLQGAGELFF
cdr3_nt: TGTGCCAGCGGGCTGCTACAGGGGGCCGGGGAGCTGTTTTTT

v_call: TRBV7-8
clone_size: NA
j_call: TRBJ1-2
d_call: TRBD1
cdr3_aa: CASSLAHVRQGSFTF
cdr3_nt: TGTGCCAGCAGCTTAGCGCACGTTCGACAGGGAAGCTTCACCTTC

v_call: TRBV7-2
clone_size: NA
j_call: TRBJ1-1
d_call: NA
cdr3_aa: CASSYGGKVTEAFF
cdr3_nt: TGTGCCAGCAGCTATGGGGGTAAGGTCACTGAAGCTTTCTTT

v_call: TRBV10-1
clone_size: NA
j_call: TRBJ2-7
d_call: TRBD1
cdr3_aa: CASRKLGQGYDDSYEQYF
cdr3_nt: TGCGCCAGCAGAAAATTGGGACAGGGGTATGATGACAGCTACGAGCAGTACTTC

v_call: TRBV19
clone_size: NA
j_call: TRBJ2-6
d_call: NA
cdr3_aa: CARQSPLGGQGVSGANVLTF
cdr3_nt: TGTGCCAGACAGTCTCCACTCGGCGGGCAGGGAGTTTCTGGGGCCAACGTCCTGACTTTC

v_call: TRBV2
clone_size: NA
j_call: TRBJ1-3
d_call: NA
cdr3_aa: CASSEWQGTNTIYF
cdr3_nt: TGTGCCAGCAGTGAATGGCAGGGTACGAACACCATATATTTT

v_call: TRBV3-1/TRBV3-2
clone_size: once
j_call: TRBJ1-5
d_call: NA
cdr3_aa: CASSQDITSNQPQHF
cdr3_nt: TGTGCCAGCAGCCAAGACATTACGAGCAATCAGCCCCAGCATTTT

v_call: TRBV5-1
clone_size: NA
j_call: TRBJ2-7
d_call: TRBD2
cdr3_aa: CASSFRVAGVSEQYF
cdr3_nt: TGCGCCAGCAGCTTTAGGGTAGCGGGAGTCTCCGAGCAGTACTTC

v_call: TRBV6-5
clone_size: NA
j_call: TRBJ2-7
d_call: TRBD2
cdr3_aa: CASSYSGLAGAHEQYF
cdr3_nt: TGTGCCAGCAGTTATTCAGGGCTAGCGGGAGCTCACGAGCAGTACTTC

v_call: TRBV6-1
clone_size: NA
j_call: TRBJ1-5
d_call: NA
cdr3_aa: CASSEWRGNQPQHF
cdr3_nt: TGTGCCAGCAGTGAATGGAGAGGCAATCAGCCCCAGCATTTT

v_call: TRBV24-1
clone_size: NA
j_call: TRBJ2-1
d_call: NA
cdr3_aa: CATGSELYNEQFF
cdr3_nt: TGTGCCACAGGCTCGGAGCTTTACAATGAGCAGTTCTTC

v_call: TRBV6-5
clone_size: NA
j_call: TRBJ2-5
d_call: NA
cdr3_aa: CASSQEPLYQETQYF
cdr3_nt: TGTGCCAGCAGTCAGGAGCCTCTGTACCAAGAGACCCAGTACTTC

v_call: TRBV5-1
clone_size: NA
j_call: TRBJ2-7
d_call: NA
cdr3_aa: CASRTEYEQYF
cdr3_nt: TGCGCCAGCAGGACGGAATACGAGCAGTACTTC

v_call: TRBV28
clone_size: NA
j_call: TRBJ1-2
d_call: NA
cdr3_aa: CASTAGARYGYTF
cdr3_nt: TGTGCCAGCACCGCAGGGGCCCGCTATGGCTACACCTTC

v_call: TRBV2
clone_size: NA
j_call: TRBJ2-4
d_call: NA
cdr3_aa: CASRDIAVAKNIQYF
cdr3_nt: TGTGCCAGCAGGGACATAGCGGTAGCCAAAAACATTCAGTACTTC

v_call: TRBV20-1
clone_size: NA
j_call: TRBJ1-5
d_call: NA
cdr3_aa: CSARGGQPQHF
cdr3_nt: TGCAGTGCCAGGGGTGGACAGCCCCAGCATTTT

v_call: TRBV12-3/TRBV12-4
clone_size: NA
j_call: TRBJ2-2
d_call: NA
cdr3_aa: CASSFGSTGELFF
cdr3_nt: TGTGCCAGCAGTTTCGGGTCAACCGGGGAGCTGTTTTTT

v_call: TRBV10-3
clone_size: once
j_call: TRBJ2-1
d_call: NA
cdr3_aa: CAISAQQEQFF
cdr3_nt: TGTGCCATCAGTGCGCAACAGGAGCAGTTCTTC